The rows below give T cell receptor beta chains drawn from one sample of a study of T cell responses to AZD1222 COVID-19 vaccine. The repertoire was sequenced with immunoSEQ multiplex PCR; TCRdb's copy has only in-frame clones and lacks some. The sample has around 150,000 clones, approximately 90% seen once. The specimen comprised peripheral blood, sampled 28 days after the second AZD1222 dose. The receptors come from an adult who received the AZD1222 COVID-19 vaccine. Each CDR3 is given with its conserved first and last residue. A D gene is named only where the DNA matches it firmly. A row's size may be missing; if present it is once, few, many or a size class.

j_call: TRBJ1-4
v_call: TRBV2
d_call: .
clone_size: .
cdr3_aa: CASSEQAEINEKLFF
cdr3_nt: TGTGCCAGCAGTGAGCAGGCAGAAATTAATGAAAAACTGTTTTTT

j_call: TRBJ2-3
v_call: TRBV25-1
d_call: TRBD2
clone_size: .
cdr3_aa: CASSDPLAGSTDTQYF
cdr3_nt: TGTGCCAGCAGTGACCCCCTAGCGGGGAGCACAGATACGCAGTATTTT

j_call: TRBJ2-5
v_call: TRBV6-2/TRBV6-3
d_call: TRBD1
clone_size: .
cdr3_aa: CASSHNPGQGKETQYF
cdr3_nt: TGTGCCAGCAGCCATAACCCGGGACAGGGAAAAGAGACCCAGTACTTC

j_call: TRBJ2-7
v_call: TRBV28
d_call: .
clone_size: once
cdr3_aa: CASSFGDYEQYF
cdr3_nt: TGTGCCAGCAGTTTCGGAGATTACGAGCAGTACTTC

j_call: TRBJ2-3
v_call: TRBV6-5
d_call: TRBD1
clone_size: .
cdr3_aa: CASRDRVGSTDTQYF
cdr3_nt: TGTGCCAGCAGGGACAGGGTGGGGAGCACAGATACGCAGTATTTT

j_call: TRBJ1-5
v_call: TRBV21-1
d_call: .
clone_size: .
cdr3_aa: CAAPRGKNNQPQHF
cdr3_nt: TGTGCCGCCCCCCGCGGAAAGAATAACCAGCCCCAGCATTTT

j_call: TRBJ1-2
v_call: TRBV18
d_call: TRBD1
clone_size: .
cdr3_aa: CASSPSDRDYGYTF
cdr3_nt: TGTGCCAGCTCACCGTCGGACAGGGACTATGGCTACACCTTC

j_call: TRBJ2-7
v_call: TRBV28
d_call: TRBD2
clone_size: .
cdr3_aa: CASSLPWTSGNDEQYF
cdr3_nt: TGTGCCAGCAGTTTGCCCTGGACTAGCGGGAACGACGAGCAGTACTTC

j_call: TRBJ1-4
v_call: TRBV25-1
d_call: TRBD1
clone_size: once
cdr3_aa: CASSERRGPYVEKLFF
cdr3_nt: TGTGCCAGCAGTGAAAGAAGGGGGCCTTATGTTGAAAAACTGTTTTTT

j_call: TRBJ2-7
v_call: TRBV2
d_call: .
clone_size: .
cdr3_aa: CASGSGLPGEQYF
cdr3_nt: TGTGCCAGCGGAAGCGGATTGCCCGGCGAGCAGTACTTC

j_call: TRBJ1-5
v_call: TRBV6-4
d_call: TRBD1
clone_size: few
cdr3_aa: CASSAGTGGDQPQHF
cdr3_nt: TGTGCCAGCAGTGCCGGGACAGGGGGCGATCAGCCCCAGCATTTT

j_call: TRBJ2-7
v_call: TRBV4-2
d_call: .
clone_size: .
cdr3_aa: CASSQVGFDEQYF
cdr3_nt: TGTGCCAGCAGCCAAGTAGGATTCGACGAGCAGTACTTC

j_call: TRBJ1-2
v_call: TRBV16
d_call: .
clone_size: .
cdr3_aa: CASSPVKGALYGYTF
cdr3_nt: TGTGCCAGCAGCCCCGTGAAAGGGGCACTTTATGGCTACACCTTC

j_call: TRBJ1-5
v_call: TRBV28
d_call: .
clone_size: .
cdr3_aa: CASSLATLGSNQPQHF
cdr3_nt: TGTGCCAGCAGTCTCGCTACCTTAGGTAGCAATCAGCCCCAGCATTTT

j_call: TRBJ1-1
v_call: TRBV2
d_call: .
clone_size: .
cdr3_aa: CASRDGTSYTEAFF
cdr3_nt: TGTGCCAGCAGGGACGGGACATCCTACACTGAAGCTTTCTTT

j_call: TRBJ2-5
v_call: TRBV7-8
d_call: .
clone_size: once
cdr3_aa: CASSSLVNSQETQYF
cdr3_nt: TGTGCCAGCAGCTCCCTAGTCAACAGCCAAGAGACCCAGTACTTC

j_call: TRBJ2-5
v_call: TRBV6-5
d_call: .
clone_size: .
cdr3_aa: CASTPAGLKETQYF
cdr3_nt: TGTGCCAGCACTCCCGCCGGCCTCAAAGAGACCCAGTACTTC

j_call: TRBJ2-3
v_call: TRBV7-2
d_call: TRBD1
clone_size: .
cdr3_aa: CASSHDRVTDTQYF
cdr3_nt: TGTGCCAGCAGCCACGACAGGGTTACAGATACGCAGTATTTT

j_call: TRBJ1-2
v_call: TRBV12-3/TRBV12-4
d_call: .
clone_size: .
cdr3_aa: CASRGYYGYTF
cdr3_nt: TGTGCCAGCAGGGGGTACTATGGCTACACCTTC

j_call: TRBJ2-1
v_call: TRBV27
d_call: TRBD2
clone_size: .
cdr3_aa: CATMRGAGGGVLYNEQFF
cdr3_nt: TGTGCCACAATGCGGGGCGCGGGGGGGGGCGTGCTGTACAATGAGCAGTTCTTC

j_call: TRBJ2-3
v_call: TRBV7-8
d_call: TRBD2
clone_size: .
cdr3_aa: CASSLREGGDTQYF
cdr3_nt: TGTGCCAGCAGCTTACGGGAGGGTGGAGATACGCAGTATTTT

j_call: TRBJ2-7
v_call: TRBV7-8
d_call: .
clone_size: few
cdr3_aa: CASSLDGGDYYEQYF
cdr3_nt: TGTGCCAGCAGCTTAGATGGAGGGGATTACTACGAGCAGTACTTC

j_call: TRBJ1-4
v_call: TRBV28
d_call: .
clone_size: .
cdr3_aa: CASSLPTGNEKLFF
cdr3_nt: TGTGCCAGCAGTTTACCGACAGGCAATGAAAAACTGTTTTTT

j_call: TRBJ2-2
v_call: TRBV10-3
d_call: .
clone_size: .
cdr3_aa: CAISESPSLGTGELFF
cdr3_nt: TGTGCCATCAGTGAGTCGCCCTCCCTGGGGACCGGGGAGCTGTTTTTT

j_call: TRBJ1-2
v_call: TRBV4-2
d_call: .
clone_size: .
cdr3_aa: CASSQEAGNNYGYTF
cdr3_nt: TGTGCCAGCAGCCAAGAGGCAGGGAACAACTATGGCTACACCTTC

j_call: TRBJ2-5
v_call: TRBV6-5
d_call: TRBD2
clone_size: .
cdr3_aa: CASSYGLERGTQYF
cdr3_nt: TGTGCCAGCAGTTATGGACTAGAGAGGGGCACCCAGTACTTC

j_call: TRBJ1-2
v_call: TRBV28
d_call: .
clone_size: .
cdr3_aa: CASSHTAKRSNGYTF
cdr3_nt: TGTGCCAGCAGCCACACCGCCAAAAGATCAAATGGCTACACCTTC

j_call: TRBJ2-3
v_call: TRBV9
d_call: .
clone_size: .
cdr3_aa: CASSGRETDTQYF
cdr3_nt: TGTGCCAGCAGCGGCAGAGAAACAGATACGCAGTATTTT

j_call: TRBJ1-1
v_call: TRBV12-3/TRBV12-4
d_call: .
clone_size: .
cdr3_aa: CASSFWGTEAFF
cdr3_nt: TGTGCCAGCAGTTTTTGGGGGACTGAAGCTTTCTTT

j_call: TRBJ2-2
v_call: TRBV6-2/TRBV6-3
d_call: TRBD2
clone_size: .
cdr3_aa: CASSRTSGDLANTGELFF
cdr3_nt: TGTGCCAGCAGTAGGACTAGCGGGGATCTCGCGAACACCGGGGAGCTGTTTTTT

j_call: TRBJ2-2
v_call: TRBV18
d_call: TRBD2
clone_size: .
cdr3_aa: CASSATSGATGELFF
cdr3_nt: TGTGCCAGCTCAGCGACTAGCGGGGCCACCGGGGAGCTGTTTTTT

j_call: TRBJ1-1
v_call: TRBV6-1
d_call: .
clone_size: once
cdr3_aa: CASSEWRVTEAFF
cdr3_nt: TGTGCCAGCAGTGAATGGAGGGTCACTGAAGCTTTCTTT

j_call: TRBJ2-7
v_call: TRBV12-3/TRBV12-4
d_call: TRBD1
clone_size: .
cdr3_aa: CASRGDRALYF
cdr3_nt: TGTGCCAGCAGGGGGGACAGGGCCCTCTACTTC

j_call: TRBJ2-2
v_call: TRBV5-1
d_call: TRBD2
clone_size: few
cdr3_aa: CASRLLAGATGELFF
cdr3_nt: TGCGCCAGCAGACTCCTAGCGGGGGCTACCGGGGAGCTGTTTTTT

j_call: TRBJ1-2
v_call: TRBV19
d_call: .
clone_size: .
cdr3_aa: CAQYGYTF
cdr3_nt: TGTGCCCAATATGGCTACACCTTC

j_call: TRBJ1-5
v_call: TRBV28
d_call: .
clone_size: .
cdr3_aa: CASSLITGNAAGRPQHF
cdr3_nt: TGTGCCAGCAGTTTAATTACAGGGAACGCAGCGGGTCGGCCCCAGCATTTT

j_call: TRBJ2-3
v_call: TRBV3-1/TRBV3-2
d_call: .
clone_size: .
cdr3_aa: CASSQGITTDTQYF
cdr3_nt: TGTGCCAGCAGCCAGGGTATAACCACAGATACGCAGTATTTT

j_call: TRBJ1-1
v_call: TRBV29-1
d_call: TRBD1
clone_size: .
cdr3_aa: CSVRTGLTATEAFF
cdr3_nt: TGCAGCGTGCGGACAGGGCTTACTGCCACTGAAGCTTTCTTT

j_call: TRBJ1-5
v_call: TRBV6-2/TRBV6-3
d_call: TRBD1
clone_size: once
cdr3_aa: CASSPARGVDGNQPQHF
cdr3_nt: TGTGCCAGCAGCCCGGCCAGGGGGGTTGATGGCAATCAGCCCCAGCATTTT

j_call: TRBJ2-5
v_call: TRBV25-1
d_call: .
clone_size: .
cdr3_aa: CASSESPGGRQETQYF
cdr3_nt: TGTGCCAGCAGTGAGTCCCCGGGGGGCCGACAAGAGACCCAGTACTTC

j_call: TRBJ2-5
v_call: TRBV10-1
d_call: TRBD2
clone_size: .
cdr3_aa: CASLCGSTVRLVRETQYF
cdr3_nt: TGCGCCAGCTTATGCGGGAGCACAGTAAGGCTGGTGAGAGAGACCCAGTACTTC

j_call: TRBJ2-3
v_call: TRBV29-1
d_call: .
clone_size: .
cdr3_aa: CSVARGVDTQYF
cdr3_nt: TGCAGCGTGGCCAGGGGAGTCGATACGCAGTATTTT

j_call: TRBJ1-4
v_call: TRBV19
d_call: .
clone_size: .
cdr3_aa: CASSQRLGTVEKLFF
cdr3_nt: TGTGCCAGTAGCCAGCGCCTCGGGACGGTTGAAAAACTGTTTTTT

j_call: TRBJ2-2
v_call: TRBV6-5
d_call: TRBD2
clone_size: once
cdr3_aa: CASSYGGGRRTGELFF
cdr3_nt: TGTGCCAGCAGTTACGGCGGGGGGCGCCGGACCGGGGAGCTGTTTTTT

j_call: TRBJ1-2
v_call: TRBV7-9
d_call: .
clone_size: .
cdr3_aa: CASSPDSLESYTF
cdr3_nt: TGTGCCAGCAGCCCCGACTCGCTTGAGAGCTACACCTTC

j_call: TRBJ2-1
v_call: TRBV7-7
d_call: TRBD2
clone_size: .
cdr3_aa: CASSLGTSGANEQFF
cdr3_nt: TGTGCCAGCAGCTTAGGGACTAGCGGGGCCAATGAGCAGTTCTTC

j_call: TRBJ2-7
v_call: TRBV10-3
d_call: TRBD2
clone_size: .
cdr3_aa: CAIRLAGSYEQYF
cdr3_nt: TGTGCCATAAGACTAGCGGGTTCCTACGAGCAGTACTTC

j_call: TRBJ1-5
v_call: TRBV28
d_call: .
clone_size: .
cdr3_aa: CASSLPTGDRSQPQHF
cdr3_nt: TGTGCCAGCAGTTTGCCCACAGGAGACAGGAGCCAGCCCCAGCATTTT

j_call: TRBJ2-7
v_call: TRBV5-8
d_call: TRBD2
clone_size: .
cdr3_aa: CASSNLRTSGRRYEQYF
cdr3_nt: TGTGCCAGCAGCAACCTCCGGACTAGCGGGAGGCGCTACGAGCAGTACTTC

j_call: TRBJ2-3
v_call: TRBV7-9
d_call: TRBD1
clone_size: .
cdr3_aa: CASSSSAGGWLDTQYF
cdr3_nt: TGTGCCAGCAGCTCTTCCGCAGGGGGTTGGTTAGATACGCAGTATTTT

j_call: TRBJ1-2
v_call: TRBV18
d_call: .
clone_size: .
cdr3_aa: CASSPLQGRTYGYTF
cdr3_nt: TGTGCCAGCTCACCACTCCAGGGTAGAACCTATGGCTACACCTTC

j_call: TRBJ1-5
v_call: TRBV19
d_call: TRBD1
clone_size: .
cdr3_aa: CASDRGTNQPQHF
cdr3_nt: TGTGCGTCGGACAGGGGTACGAATCAGCCCCAGCATTTT

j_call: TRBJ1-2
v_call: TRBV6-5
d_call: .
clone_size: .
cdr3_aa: CASIGASSYGYTF
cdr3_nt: TGTGCCAGCATCGGGGCTTCCTCCTATGGCTACACCTTC

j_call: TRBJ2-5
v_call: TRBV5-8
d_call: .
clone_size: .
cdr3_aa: CASSLRGQETQYF
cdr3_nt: TGTGCCAGCAGCTTGCGGGGTCAAGAGACCCAGTACTTC

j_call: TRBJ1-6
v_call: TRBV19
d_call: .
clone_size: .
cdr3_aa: CASSFAGYNSPLHF
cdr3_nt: TGTGCCAGTAGTTTCGCAGGCTATAATTCACCCCTCCACTTT

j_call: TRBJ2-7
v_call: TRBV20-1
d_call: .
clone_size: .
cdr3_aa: CSASLGAGDEQYF
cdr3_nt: TGCAGTGCTAGTCTAGGGGCCGGAGATGAGCAGTACTTC

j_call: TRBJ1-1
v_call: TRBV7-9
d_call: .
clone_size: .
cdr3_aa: CASSSDRPIRGTEAFF
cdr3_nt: TGTGCCAGCAGCTCAGATCGGCCAATAAGGGGCACTGAAGCTTTCTTT

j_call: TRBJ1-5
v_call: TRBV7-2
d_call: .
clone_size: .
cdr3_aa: CASSPQLNQPQHF
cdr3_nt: TGTGCCAGCAGCCCTCAATTGAATCAGCCCCAGCATTTT